This T cell receptor beta chain was obtained from a study of cytomegalovirus exposure and HLA in healthy donors (dated by TCRdb to about 2017). Context from the whole study: In an earlier analysis of some 550 of the donors, 250 to 300 Gb of sequence data and roughly 100 million unique TCR beta sequences from about 179 million T cells were reported. HLA typing covered class I and class II loci at four-digit resolution. Because of strong linkage in the cohort, four to six DR-DQ haplotypes were treated as single units for association and clustering. In the later analysis, no new phenotypic data were used to find candidate immune exposures; instead, reliance was placed on TCR beta sequences and their occurrence across donors. High-throughput TCR immunosequencing, statistical association of individual TCRs with disease status, and machine learning were combined to predict cytomegalovirus infection status. In a later analysis, previously published TCR beta repertoires from hundreds of donors were re-analyzed and high-resolution HLA genotyping was added so that TCR occurrence patterns could be studied. The aim of the study was to test whether cataloging public T cell receptors could identify signatures of past pathogen exposure. Donor age, sex, ethnicity and CMV serostatus were compiled alongside the repertoire data. All discovery cohort repertoires had been generated on a single sequencing platform. An earlier analysis of several hundred of the donors applied high-throughput TCR beta sequencing to assess whether each TCR beta V gene segment acted as functional or pseudogenic. The number of donors typed differed by locus, with roughly 620-630 for A, B, C, DRB1 and DQB1, around 500 for DQA1, over 600 for DPA1, and around 430 for DPB1. Across some 400 genotyped donors of the cohort, an average of about 240,000 unique TCR beta nucleotide sequences per donor were sequenced, and 15% to 20% of those sequences were non-productive. The study profiled the T cell repertoires of hundreds of subjects by immunosequencing and related them to cytomegalovirus serostatus. Besides the first cohort of about 730 subjects, a separate validation cohort made up of over 100 different subjects was used. An early release covering about 600 HLA-typed donors comprised around 300 gigabases of sequencing data and roughly 86 million unique TCR sequences. The genetic ancestry cluster associated with self-reported Caucasian donors included roughly four fifths of the roughly 400 genotyped donors. A later genetic analysis took genome-wide SNP genotypes for about 55% of the roughly 670 donors and used that subset as a discovery cohort. General findings and caveats noted by the study authors: The authors suggested that the approach could potentially be generalized to other disease states and immunological phenotypes. A further reported finding was that TCR beta sequences accurately predicted the HLA-A and HLA-B alleles for most subjects in the first cohort. The classifier was reported to diagnose cytomegalovirus status with high specificity and sensitivity in both the original and validation cohorts. For the cohort, immune exposure information was limited to CMV serostatus. Three of the identified cytomegalovirus-associated TCR beta chains were confirmed in vitro to be specific for cytomegalovirus antigens. The study gave a list of 150 to 200 TCR beta chains associated with cytomegalovirus. In a later analysis, HLA-associated TCR beta chains showed more clonal expansion and lower generation probabilities than non-associated chains that were equally common. Because HLA typing was missing for some donors at each locus, association tests included only the typed subset. Because counts were too low, approximately 15 rarely observed V segments, including chromosome 9 orphons, were excluded from the earlier analysis of some 540 of the donors. In an earlier analysis of approximately 600 of the donors, most TCR beta V segments were observed in productive rearrangements about 87% or about 30% of the time, broadly matching IMGT annotations. Correlated functional status among segregating V segments might be attributable to linkage disequilibrium, but an unknown experimental factor could not be ruled out. Compared with the roughly 600-donor mean, donors in an Asian-associated ancestry cluster had fewer N-insertions in productive TCRs, according to a later genetic analysis. Most TCR sequences were seen in very few donors, while some public TCRs were found in many individuals. A later analysis associated 15,000 to 20,000 TCR beta sequences with specific HLA alleles at a false discovery rate of 0.05. Only TCR beta chains were sequenced in this cohort, and the absence of alpha or paired-chain data limited detectable features. When HLA alleles, especially DR and DQ, strongly co-occurred, TCR associations were difficult to assign to individual alleles. Several of the top co-occurrence clusters appeared to be linked to parvovirus B19, influenza, CMV and Epstein-Barr virus, according to a later analysis. A cluster of highly shared sequence variants was judged likely to represent a technical artifact of the sequencing pipeline. In a later analysis, TCR association rates were found to vary across HLA loci, with the most associated TCRs seen for DRB1 alleles and the fewest for HLA-C alleles. In a later genetic analysis, a missense DCLRE1C variant was associated with V-gene and J-gene trimming of TCR beta chains, and the association was replicated in an independent cohort. According to a later analysis, most CMV-associated TCR beta chains appeared to be HLA-restricted, and the HLA associations seemed to be driven largely by CMV exposure. Roughly uniform sequencing depth across donors was assumed in presence/absence analyses, although this assumption may not hold.

To note about this clone: It lacks a known antigen. There are no base qualities to consult, and no much larger clone falls within one base.

Library construction relied on the immunoSEQ multiplex PCR assay. The multiplex PCR relied on a mix of 60 forward primers for TCR Vbeta segments and 13 reverse primers for TCR Jbeta segments. A multiplex PCR assay on genomic DNA amplified the CDR3 region of rearranged TCR beta genes. The Illumina HiSeq System was used to sequence the amplified TCR beta libraries as 87-base-pair reads. Processing in the source paper ran as follows. Across the roughly 670 repertoires, a later analysis counted about 81 million unique TCR beta chains, approximately 12 million of which were shared by at least two donors. Raw reads were error-corrected and collapsed into unique sequences with a nearest-neighbor algorithm that merged closely related sequences to remove PCR and sequencing errors. Alignment of CDR3 sequences to IMGT reference sequences was used to assign V, D and J gene segments. For a sequence to be retained, a match of at least six nucleotides to both a V gene segment and a J gene segment was required. Rearrangements were called productive when the CDR3 lacked stop codons and stayed in frame with V and J; all others were non-productive. CDR3 was defined according to IMGT convention as the region running from the second conserved V-encoded cysteine to the conserved J-encoded phenylalanine. In an earlier analysis of more than 550 of the donors, sequences lacking an unambiguous match to a single V gene segment were excluded. In an earlier analysis of several hundred of the donors, V segments were called functional above 56.7% productive rearrangements and were called segregating when the between-donor standard deviation exceeded 5%. A statistical classification framework was built to diagnose cytomegalovirus status from the catalog of TCR beta chain sequences. In a later analysis, TCR nucleotide sequences were compared against IMGT/GENE-DB human TR gene sequences so that V and J genes could be assigned. Using the TCRdist pipeline, a later analysis assigned CDR3 sequences along with most-parsimonious VDJ recombination scenarios. A later analysis defined each TCR beta chain by its CDR3 amino acid sequence plus V-gene family, and excluded reads lacking a unique V-gene family. A later analysis removed 450 to 600 highly shared, low-generation-probability nucleotide sequences to deal with suspected cross-contamination and a sequencing artifact. For each public chain, a later analysis derived a clonal expansion index from normalized ranks of inferred template counts within each repertoire. A later analysis computed generation probabilities with a VDJ recombination model fitted to out-of-frame rearrangements, and checked the results against IGoR. Hypergeometric tests were used in a later analysis to score TCR-TCR, TCR-HLA and TCR-CMV co-occurrence, with a repertoire-size bias correction applied to the TCR pairs. False discovery rates were estimated in a later analysis by permuting HLA or CMV assignments 20 times. In a later analysis, co-occurring TCRs were grouped with DBSCAN, and TCRdist sequence similarity was added when clustering was performed within HLA-allele-positive subsets. Co-occurrence clustering excluded repertoires with fewer than 30,000 or more than 120,000 public chains, plus five with anomalous nucleotide sharing. TCRdb took over this immuneACCESS table, retaining in-frame rearrangements with V and J assigned. Such tables are incomplete; in checked studies, under half of the missing clones stem from an unresolved V gene, and the remainder is unexplained. V, J and clone size are those of that table, while D and trimming were read from the DNA. In this sample the table shows 95,000 to 100,000 clones, roughly 75% of which occur a single time. The ten largest clones capture around 0.76% of the sample.

The cohort comprised fewer than 700 healthy bone marrow donors. At the time of sampling, every cohort member was nominally healthy, though immune exposures that went unrecorded were likely present. The donor tested CMV seronegative, placing the donor among the roughly 350 seronegative members of the cohort. Each donor provided a peripheral blood sample, and peripheral blood mononuclear cells were used for TCR beta sequencing. Genomic DNA extraction from the blood cell samples was performed with the Qiagen DNeasy Blood Extraction Kit. This TCR was sampled from a woman aged 55-75 years in good health and CMV-seronegative. Sequencing was performed on PBMCs.

The DNA sequence is as follows: TGTGCCTGGAGTGTCGGAGGGAGTACGCAGTATTTT. Translated, it reads CAWSVGGSTQYF. The chain uses TRBV30 and TRBJ2-3, with TRBD2 tentatively as D gene (6 bases match). The germline V gene (reference sequence) provides CDR1 GTSNPN and CDR2 SVGIG. Counted from cysteine to phenylalanine, this CDR3 has 12 amino acids. CDR3 DNA is the only sequence kept; it has 36 bases, read in frame from the first base. Trimming at the junction amounts to 0 bases on V and 8 bases on J, and the germline ends lie 9 bases apart.